This TCR beta chain was recovered during a study of blood T cell repertoires in COVID-19. Some clones are missing from TCRdb's copy, which holds only in-frame ones; the method was immunoSEQ multiplex PCR. This table has about 240,000 clones, roughly 82% appearing once. This clone was detected only a few times. Per the germline V gene, CDR1 is SGHRS and CDR2 is YFSETQ. V was clipped by 4 bases and J by 1 base, with 11 bases between them. CDR3 length equals 14 residues. The sequenced sample was peripheral blood. The receptor comes from an older woman with acute or convalescent COVID-19. The chain uses TRBV5-1 and TRBJ1-1; D is unclear. The CDR3: CASSGAVENTEAFF. CDR3 DNA: TGCGCCAGCAGCGGAGCCGTGGAGAACACTGAAGCTTTCTTT.